This T cell receptor beta chain comes out of a study of CD8+CD57+ T cells in acquired aplastic anemia. Researchers used genomic DNA as the template to profile TCR beta VDJ and CDR3. TCRdb itself ran the reads through MiXCR, one entry per CDR3 protein. The sample carries some 200,000 distinct CDR3 sequences, more than 45% recorded once. It was patients with CD8+CD57+ cell expansion by flow cytometry who were chosen for sequencing. The germline V gene has CDR1 SGHTA and CDR2 FQGTGA. With 5 bases removed from V and 11 bases from J, the gap between germline ends came to 9 bases. CDR3 length equals 11 residues.

The rearrangement links TRBV7-3 to TRBJ2-2; D is unresolved. This sequence was found in a human donor with aplastic anemia. The sample taken for sequencing was sorted CD4+, CD8+, or CD8+CD57+ T cells (not recorded which) from PBMCs. CDR3 sequence: CASSPNQELFF. CDR3 in DNA: TGTGCCAGCAGCCCTAACCAAGAGCTGTTTTTT. Full variable domain (rest looked up from reference TRBV7-3 and TRBJ2-2): GAGVSQTPSNKVTEKGKYVELRCDPISGHTALYWYRQSLGQGPEFLIYFQGTGAADDSGLPNDRFFAVRPEGSVSTLKIQRTERGDSAVYLCASSPNQELFFGEGSRLTVL.